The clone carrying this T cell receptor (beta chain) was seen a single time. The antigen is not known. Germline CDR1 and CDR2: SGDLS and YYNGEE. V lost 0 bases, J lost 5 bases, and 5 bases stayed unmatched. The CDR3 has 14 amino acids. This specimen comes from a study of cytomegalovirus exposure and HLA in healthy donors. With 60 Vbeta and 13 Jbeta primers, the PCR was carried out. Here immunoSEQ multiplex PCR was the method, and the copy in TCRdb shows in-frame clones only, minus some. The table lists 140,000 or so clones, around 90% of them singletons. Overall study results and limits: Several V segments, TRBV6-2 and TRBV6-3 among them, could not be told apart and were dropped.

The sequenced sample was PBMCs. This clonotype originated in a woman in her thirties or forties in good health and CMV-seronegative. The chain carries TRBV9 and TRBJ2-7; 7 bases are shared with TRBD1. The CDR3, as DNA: TGTGCCAGCAGCGTAGACGGGACAGAAGACGAGCAGTACTTC. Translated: CASSVDGTEDEQYF. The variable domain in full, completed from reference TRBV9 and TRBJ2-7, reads DSGVTQTPKHLITATGQRVTLRCSPRSGDLSVYWYQQSLDQGLQFLIQYYNGEERAKGNILERFSAQQFPDLHSELNLSSLELGDSALYFCASSVDGTEDEQYFGPGTRLTVT.